The present T cell receptor beta chain was sequenced within a study of T cell responses to AZD1222 COVID-19 vaccine. General observations from the study: Regions 160-218 and 743-854 dominated among vaccine-associated CD4 TCRs spanning spike. Among the donors, most were white British and more were female, and clonal diversity was possibly underestimated.

Regarding this clone: Its antigen remains unknown.

Here immunoSEQ multiplex PCR was the method, and the copy in TCRdb shows in-frame clones only, minus some. Here the sample spans approximately 150,000 clones, roughly nine tenths being singletons. Germline V CDR1 and CDR2: SGHTS, YDEGEE. This CDR3 spans 17 amino acids. Trimming at V came to 4 bases and at J to 4 bases, leaving 10 bases not matched to a gene. This clonotype was sampled from an adult who received the AZD1222 COVID-19 vaccine. The sample consisted of peripheral blood, taken 28 days after the second AZD1222 dose. V and J are TRBV5-8 and TRBJ2-3; 12 nucleotides match TRBD2. In nucleotides, the CDR3 is TGTGCCAGCAGCCTACGGACTAGCGGGATGAACTCAGATACGCAGTATTTT. This codes for CASSLRTSGMNSDTQYF.